The rows below give T cell receptor beta chains drawn from one sample of a study of shared clonotypes between healthy human individuals. TCRdb keeps only in-frame clones here, not all; method: immunoSEQ multiplex PCR. Of 1.5 million to 2.5 million clones in the sample, around 96% were seen once. Sequencing was performed on naive CD8+ T cells sorted from blood. The receptors were sampled from a man aged 18 to 29 in good health. The CDR3 runs from the conserved cysteine through the conserved F or W. A D gene is named only where the DNA matches it firmly. The size of a clone is reported for some rows only, either as once, few or many, or as a class for expanded clones.

d_call: TRBD2
clone_size: -
j_call: TRBJ2-1
v_call: TRBV18
cdr3_aa: CASSTPGLDSYNEQFF

d_call: TRBD1
clone_size: -
j_call: TRBJ2-1
v_call: TRBV14
cdr3_aa: CASSQDLQGSMDEQFF

d_call: -
clone_size: -
j_call: TRBJ2-3
v_call: TRBV29-1
cdr3_aa: CSVDKETRTDTQYF

d_call: -
clone_size: -
j_call: TRBJ2-7
v_call: TRBV10-2
cdr3_aa: CASWGVESYEQYF

d_call: TRBD1
clone_size: few
j_call: TRBJ2-7
v_call: TRBV5-5
cdr3_aa: CASSLGQGASYEQYF

d_call: -
clone_size: -
j_call: TRBJ2-2
v_call: TRBV4-3
cdr3_aa: CASSQDSSPGGELFF

d_call: TRBD2
clone_size: -
j_call: TRBJ2-3
v_call: TRBV14
cdr3_aa: CASSQVSTSGRAPDTQYF

d_call: -
clone_size: -
j_call: TRBJ1-1
v_call: TRBV30
cdr3_aa: CAWSVKVLGAEAFF

d_call: TRBD1
clone_size: -
j_call: TRBJ2-7
v_call: TRBV7-2
cdr3_aa: CASSLGDRGSSEQYF

d_call: -
clone_size: once
j_call: TRBJ1-1
v_call: TRBV6-9
cdr3_aa: CASSYGQDNTEAFF

d_call: -
clone_size: -
j_call: TRBJ1-1
v_call: TRBV9
cdr3_aa: CASSVDSGEAFF

d_call: -
clone_size: -
j_call: TRBJ2-2
v_call: TRBV9
cdr3_aa: CASSVGDIGNTGELFF

d_call: TRBD1
clone_size: few
j_call: TRBJ1-2
v_call: TRBV7-9
cdr3_aa: CASSPHTGEAGYGYTF

d_call: TRBD1
clone_size: -
j_call: TRBJ1-2
v_call: TRBV5-1
cdr3_aa: CASSLGQGNGYTF

d_call: TRBD1
clone_size: -
j_call: TRBJ2-4
v_call: TRBV4-2
cdr3_aa: CASSQTGDPEGIQYF

d_call: -
clone_size: -
j_call: TRBJ1-3
v_call: TRBV5-6
cdr3_aa: CASSSALDPLTGNTIYF

d_call: -
clone_size: few
j_call: TRBJ2-7
v_call: TRBV13
cdr3_aa: CASSSPNSYEQYF

d_call: TRBD1
clone_size: -
j_call: TRBJ2-2
v_call: TRBV19
cdr3_aa: CASTQDRDTGELFF

d_call: TRBD1
clone_size: once
j_call: TRBJ2-5
v_call: TRBV19
cdr3_aa: CASSSHDRDQETQYF

d_call: -
clone_size: -
j_call: TRBJ1-3
v_call: TRBV30
cdr3_aa: CAWSATGNLPGNTIYF

d_call: -
clone_size: -
j_call: TRBJ2-5
v_call: TRBV7-9
cdr3_aa: CASNKQDELGETQYF

d_call: -
clone_size: once
j_call: TRBJ1-5
v_call: TRBV27
cdr3_aa: CASSLGGAQPQHF

d_call: TRBD2
clone_size: -
j_call: TRBJ2-5
v_call: TRBV6-5
cdr3_aa: CASSFTSGNQETQYF

d_call: TRBD1
clone_size: -
j_call: TRBJ2-7
v_call: TRBV4-1
cdr3_aa: CASSLTGQTYEQYF